This T cell receptor (beta chain) was profiled in a study of molecular identifiers for immune sequencing clone quantification listed by TCRdb under 2018. Regarding the research as a whole: For a replicate experiment, RNA from 20,000 or 100,000 naive CD8 T cells was divided into five aliquots, of which four were sequenced. CD8 T cells were used in a methods study to benchmark molecular-identifier clustering-based TCR repertoire sequencing (MIDCIRS) and TCR RNA copy counting.

Libraries of naive CD8 T cells were generated from about 21,000 to 970,000 sorted cells, with 10%, 30% or 50% of the purified RNA used. On a BD FACSAria II, naive CD8 T cells were FACS-sorted as CD8+CD4-CCR7+CD45RA+ and collected into RLT Plus buffer. Nine to eleven TCR copies' worth of Jurkat RNA were spiked into roughly 20,000-1,000,000 naive CD8 T cell samples to test detection sensitivity. CD8 T cells were enriched using RosetteSep CD8+ T Cell Enrichment Cocktail and Ficoll-Paque, and the enriched cells then underwent ACK red cell lysis. This clonotype was seen a handful of times. The antigen this receptor binds is unknown. Per-base qualities were not stored, and no clone one base away is much larger. Study-level results and caveats: Modeling estimated about 3.3 recovered TCR RNA copies per cell, compared with 8.5 to 10 by digital PCR, which implies 30% to 35% capture efficiency. The sizes of highly expanded clones could end up underestimated when identical TCR molecules share a barcode. Clones above 20 RNA copies held over 99% of molecules in CMV-specific effector cells but under 1% in naive cells. The naive libraries included spiked-in Jurkat TCR RNA (10 copies' worth), and this Jurkat TCR RNA is not part of the donor repertoire. Even against a background of one million naive CD8 T cells, spiked-in Jurkat TCR RNA amounting to a single cell's worth was reported to be detectable. When barcode sub-clustering was not used, chimeric consensus sequences inflated TCR diversity, with chimeras reaching as high as 47%.

The library was generated by PCR. Sequencer: NextSeq 500. Bulk TCR libraries were made following a previously described method, with the TCR primers given in Table S5. The Qiagen AllPrep DNA/RNA kit was used to purify total RNA. Before analysis, reads from multiple sequencing runs of the same library were pooled. The authors processed their data as follows. Reads were retained only if the reads had an exact TCR constant sequence, and the retained reads were trimmed to 150 nt and grouped according to their 12-nt molecular barcodes. Reads in each barcode group were sub-clustered using a 15% Levenshtein threshold, and a quality-weighted consensus sequence was built for each RNA molecule. Non-functional sequences were excluded, and lower-count sequences lying one edit away from another sequence were also excluded. Based on a fit of two negative binomial distributions, barcode sub-clusters having less than 20% of the maximum read count were discarded. Starting from the raw public reads, TCRdb applied fastp trimming at Q25, assembled clones with MiXCR and retained in-frame beta chains. One record per CDR3 amino acid sequence lists the most common genes and DNA. What appears here as the V and J calls and clone size reflects TCRdb's work, not the paper's. The sample table records about 500,000 distinct CDR3 sequences; roughly 26% of these occur just once. Under 0.8% of the sample is in the top ten clones.

V is cut by 5 bases and J by 3 bases, and the space between the germline ends is 14 bases. The CDR3 measures 14 amino acids from cysteine to phenylalanine. Of all the DNA, just the CDR3 is kept, 42 bases in frame from base 1. Based on the germline V gene (reference sequence), the CDR1 and CDR2 sequences are SEHNR and FQNEAQ. Sequencing input: naive CD8+ T cells from blood, with Jurkat cell RNA spiked in. In light of the paper, this sample's cell subset or site label describes: FACS-sorted CD8+CD4-CCR7+CD45RA+ naive T cells. The rearrangement combines TRBV7-9 with TRBJ2-7; the D gene assignment is perhaps TRBD1 or TRBD2, with each matching 5 bases. The clonotype was recovered from a human donor in good health. Some libraries in this study had Jurkat cell RNA spiked in. The nucleotide sequence reads TGTGCCAGCAGCCCCCGGGACGCCGACTACGAGCAGTACTTC. It specifies CASSPRDADYEQYF.